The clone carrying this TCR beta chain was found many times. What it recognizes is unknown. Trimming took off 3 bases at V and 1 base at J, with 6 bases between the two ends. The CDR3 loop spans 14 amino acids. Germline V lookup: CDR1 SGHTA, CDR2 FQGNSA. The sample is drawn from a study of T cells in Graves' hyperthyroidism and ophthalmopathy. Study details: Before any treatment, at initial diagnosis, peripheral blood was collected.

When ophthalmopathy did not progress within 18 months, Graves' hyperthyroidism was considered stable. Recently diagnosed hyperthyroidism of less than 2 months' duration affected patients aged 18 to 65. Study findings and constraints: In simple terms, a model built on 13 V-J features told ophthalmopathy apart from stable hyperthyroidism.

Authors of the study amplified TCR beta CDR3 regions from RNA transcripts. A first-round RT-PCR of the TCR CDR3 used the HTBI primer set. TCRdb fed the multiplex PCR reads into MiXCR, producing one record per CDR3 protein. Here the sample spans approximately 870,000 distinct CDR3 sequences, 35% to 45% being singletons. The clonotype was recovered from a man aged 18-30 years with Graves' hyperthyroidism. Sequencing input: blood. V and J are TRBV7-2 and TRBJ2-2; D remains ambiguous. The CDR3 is CASSFFGNTGELFF. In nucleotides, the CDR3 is TGTGCCAGCAGCTTTTTCGGGAACACCGGGGAGCTGTTTTTT. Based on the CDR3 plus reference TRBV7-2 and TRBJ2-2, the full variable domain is GAGVSQSPSNKVTEKGKDVELRCDPISGHTALYWYRQSLGQGLEFLIYFQGNSAPDKSGLPSDRFSAERTGGSVSTLTIQRTQQEDSAVYLCASSFFGNTGELFFGEGSRLTVL.